This T cell receptor (beta chain) was recorded in a study of T cell changes during pregnancy in multiple sclerosis. Germline V lookup: CDR1 SGHNT, CDR2 YYREEE (reference sequence). The CDR3 sequence is 16 residues long. Germline trimming cut 0 bases from V and 4 bases from J; bases unmatched to any gene: 7. The protocol was immunoSEQ multiplex PCR, while the TCRdb copy is restricted to in-frame clones and leaves out a portion. The data show about 38,000 clones, with almost 90% seen just once and approximately 0.52% held by the top ten. The rearrangement links TRBV5-4 to TRBJ2-5, with 9 bases aligning to TRBD1. The TCR sequence derives from a female donor with multiple sclerosis, enrolled in a pregnancy study. The starting material was CD4+ T cells from peripheral blood mononuclear cells, obtained in the second trimester of pregnancy. The CDR3 here is CASSLDRGLSRETQYF. In DNA, the CDR3 is TGTGCCAGCAGCTTGGACAGGGGGCTTTCTAGAGAGACCCAGTACTTC. The entire variable domain, with the rest obtained from reference TRBV5-4 and TRBJ2-5, is as follows: ETGVTQSPTHLIKTRGQQVTLRCSSQSGHNTVSWYQQALGQGPQFIFQYYREEENGRGNFPPRFSGLQFPNYSSELNVNALELDDSALYLCASSLDRGLSRETQYFGPGTRLLVL.